These T cell receptor beta chains were read from a single sample in a study of shared clonotypes between healthy human individuals. Method: immunoSEQ multiplex PCR; TCRdb's copy keeps in-frame clones and lacks some. The table has 2 million to 2.5 million clones, 80% to 95% seen once. Material: naive CD4+ T cells from PBMCs. These receptors all come from a man between 18 and 29 years old in good health. Some clones in this sample may be carry-over from other donors' samples. Both conserved end residues are part of each CDR3. The D gene is left open where the match is weak. Only some rows state a clone size, as once, few, many or a class for expanded clones.

size	D	V	J	DNA	CDR3
once	NA	TRBV5-8	TRBJ2-5	TGTGCCAGCAGGGACATTACCCTCGGGACCCAGTACTTC	CASRDITLGTQYF
NA	TRBD1	TRBV15	TRBJ2-3	TGTGCCACCAGCGGCCGACAGGGCGCAGATACGCAGTATTTT	CATSGRQGADTQYF
once	TRBD1	TRBV19	TRBJ1-2	TGTGCCAGTAGTAGGGACAGGGGGAACTATGGCTACACCTTC	CASSRDRGNYGYTF
NA	TRBD1	TRBV30	TRBJ1-1	TGTGCCTGGTCAGGGGGCGTGAACACTGAAGCTTTCTTT	CAWSGGVNTEAFF
NA	TRBD2	TRBV5-1	TRBJ2-7	TGCGCCAGCAGCCAGGGACTAGCGGGCCACGAGCAGTACTTC	CASSQGLAGHEQYF
few	NA	TRBV30	TRBJ1-2	TGTGCCTGGGGAAATGGGCGAGGCTACACCTTC	CAWGNGRGYTF
NA	NA	TRBV2	TRBJ2-7	TGTGCCAGTGAGGCGGTGGGGCGAGGGTCCTACGAGCAGTACTTC	CASEAVGRGSYEQYF
NA	TRBD2	TRBV10-3	TRBJ2-7	TGTGCCATCAGTGAGTGGGCGGGAGTAGGGCCCTACGAGCAGTACTTC	CAISEWAGVGPYEQYF
NA	NA	TRBV7-6	TRBJ1-6	TGTGCCAGCAGCTTAGTTGAGGTTCCGGGGATGTCCTATAATTCACCCCTCCACTTT	CASSLVEVPGMSYNSPLHF
few	NA	TRBV15	TRBJ2-7	TGTGCCACCAGCAGAGATTTAACCTACGAGCAGTACTTC	CATSRDLTYEQYF
NA	NA	TRBV28	TRBJ1-1	TGTGCCAGCAGTTTGCCCTCAGGGAGGACTGAAGCTTTCTTT	CASSLPSGRTEAFF
once	TRBD1	TRBV5-8	TRBJ1-5	TGTGCCAGCAGCCGCCCGGGACAGTCTAATCAGCCCCAGCATTTT	CASSRPGQSNQPQHF
NA	TRBD1	TRBV2	TRBJ1-4	TGTGCCAGCCGATCACAGGGGGCAGGGGAAAAACTGTTTTTT	CASRSQGAGEKLFF
NA	TRBD2	TRBV9	TRBJ2-1	TGTGCCAGCAGCCCGCTGGGGACTAGCGGGTCCGCGTGGGGAAATGAGCAGTTCTTC	CASSPLGTSGSAWGNEQFF
few	NA	TRBV5-1	TRBJ1-2	TGCGCCAGCAGCTTGGACCCTGGGGGCTATGGCTACACCTTC	CASSLDPGGYGYTF
NA	NA	TRBV7-2	TRBJ1-1	TGTGCCAGCAGCTTACGTAGGCAGGGTGAAGCTTTCTTT	CASSLRRQGEAFF
NA	TRBD2	TRBV28	TRBJ2-1	TGTGCCAGCAGGTACCTTAGCGGGGAGGTTCCCCATGAGCAGTTCTTC	CASRYLSGEVPHEQFF
NA	NA	TRBV28	TRBJ1-2	TGTGCCAGCAGCCCGTCCCTCGGGAATCGCTATGGCTACACCTTC	CASSPSLGNRYGYTF
NA	TRBD2	TRBV5-1	TRBJ2-3	TGCGCCAGCAGCTCAGGACTAGCGGGGACCACAGATACGCAGTATTTT	CASSSGLAGTTDTQYF
NA	TRBD1	TRBV19	TRBJ2-5	TGTGCCAGTAGTACCCTCGGACAGGGGAAGACCCAGTACTTC	CASSTLGQGKTQYF
once	TRBD2	TRBV19	TRBJ2-2	TGTGCCAGTAGTAACCCGGGAGGGAACACCGGGGAGCTGTTTTTT	CASSNPGGNTGELFF
NA	NA	TRBV5-1	TRBJ2-1	TGCGCCAGCAGCTTGTCTCGGGATGAGCAGTTCTTC	CASSLSRDEQFF
NA	NA	TRBV6-5	TRBJ1-5	TGTGCCAGCAGCGATCCGGGGAGAAATCAGCCCCAGCATTTT	CASSDPGRNQPQHF
NA	TRBD2	TRBV5-1	TRBJ2-5	TGCGCCAGCAGCAGGGGACTAGCGGGGGGAGAGACCCAGTACTTC	CASSRGLAGGETQYF
NA	NA	TRBV6-5	TRBJ2-6	TGTGCCAGCAGCTTAACTGGGGCCAACGTCCTGACTTTC	CASSLTGANVLTF
NA	NA	TRBV21-1	TRBJ1-5	TGTGCCAGCAGCAAAGGGAGAACAGGGGGCGTTATGACGCGTTCCAATCAGCCCCAGCATTTT	CASSKGRTGGVMTRSNQPQHF
NA	NA	TRBV30	TRBJ1-1	TGTGCCTGGAGTGTACTAAGGGGAATCACTGAAGCTTTCTTT	CAWSVLRGITEAFF